This paragraph reports one T cell receptor beta chain. The authors' processing: It was from reference gene primer amplification that nucleated cell counts were estimated. Here immunoSEQ multiplex PCR was the method, and the copy in TCRdb shows in-frame clones only, minus some. V, J and clone size are those of that table, while D and trimming were read from the DNA. The sample has under 140,000 clones, approximately 65% seen once. This record belongs to a study of blood T cell repertoires in COVID-19. In the study overall: Researchers got acute and convalescent COVID-19 samples from the United States, Italy and Spain. The cDNA or gDNA used as material had been derived from T cells, B-cell-depleted T cells, or PBMCs.

The sequencing input was peripheral blood. The receptor was derived from a woman aged 55-69 years with acute or convalescent COVID-19.

CDR3 DNA sequence: TGCGCCAGCAGTGAAAATTCGGGCTACGAGCAGTACTTC. Its protein is CASSENSGYEQYF. The genes are TRBV10-2 and TRBJ2-7, with D uncertain. CDR1 WSHSY and CDR2 SAAADI come from the germline V gene. The length of the CDR3 is 13 residues. The V end was cut by 3 bases, the J end by 3 bases, with 9 bases between.